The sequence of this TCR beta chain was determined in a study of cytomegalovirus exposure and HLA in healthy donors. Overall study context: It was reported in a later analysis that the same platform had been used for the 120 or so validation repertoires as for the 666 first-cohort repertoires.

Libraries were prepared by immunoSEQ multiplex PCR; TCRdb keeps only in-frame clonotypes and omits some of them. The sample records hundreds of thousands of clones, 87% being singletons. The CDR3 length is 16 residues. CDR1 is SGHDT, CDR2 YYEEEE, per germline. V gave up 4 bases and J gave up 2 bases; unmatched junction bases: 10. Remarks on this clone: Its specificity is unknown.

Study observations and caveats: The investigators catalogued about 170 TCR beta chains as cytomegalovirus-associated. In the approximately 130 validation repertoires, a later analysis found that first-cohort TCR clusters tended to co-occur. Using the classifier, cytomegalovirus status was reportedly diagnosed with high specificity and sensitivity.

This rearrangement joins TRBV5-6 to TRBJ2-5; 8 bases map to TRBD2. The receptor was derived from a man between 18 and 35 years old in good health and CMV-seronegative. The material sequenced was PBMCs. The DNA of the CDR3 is TGTGCCAGCAGCCCTGGACTAGCCCGGATACAAGAGACCCAGTACTTC. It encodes CASSPGLARIQETQYF.